The following is a T cell receptor beta chain sequence with its context. This entry is derived from a study of blood T cell repertoires in COVID-19. Study-level background: From the United States, Italy and Spain came samples of acute and convalescent COVID-19. T cells, B-cell-depleted T cells, or PBMCs provided the cDNA or gDNA that served as material.

CDR1 is LNHDA and CDR2 is SQIVND in the germline V gene (reference sequence). The CDR3 length is 14 residues. Trimming at V came to 6 bases and at J to 4 bases, leaving 5 bases not matched to a gene. In the original analysis: Estimation of nucleated cell counts was performed using reference gene primer amplification. Sequenced by immunoSEQ multiplex PCR; TCRdb stores in-frame clones only, minus some. The V and J calls and clone size were taken over from that table, and D and trimming were inferred from the DNA. The sample consists of 150,000 to 200,000 clones, about 87% of them appearing once. This chain links TRBV19 with TRBJ1-5, with 8 bases identical to TRBD1. Sequencing was carried out using peripheral blood. This TCR came from a man aged 60-69 years with acute or convalescent COVID-19. CDR3: CASSWTGKNQPQHF. CDR3 DNA: TGTGCCAGTAGCTGGACAGGGAAAAATCAGCCCCAGCATTTT.